One sample yielded the 31 T cell receptor beta chains listed below, sequenced in a study of shared clonotypes between healthy human individuals. Sequencing was performed with immunoSEQ multiplex PCR; in TCRdb, only in-frame clones are kept and a portion is missing. The data show about 1 million clones, approximately 68% seen once. The source material was memory CD4+ T cells sorted from blood. The subset was: CD45RA-negative fraction. These receptors originate from a man in his late teens or twenties in good health.

This clone was seen more than once but under ten times. The V and J genes are TRBV5-8 and TRBJ1-5, with D unclear. Between the trimmed V and J ends, which lost 0 bases and 0 bases, there was a span of 4 bases. The germline CDR1 and CDR2 sequences are SGHTS and YDEGEE. The CDR3 runs to 14 residues. This chain's CDR3 is CASSLEGSNQPQHF. DNA of the CDR3: TGTGCCAGCAGCTTGGAGGGTAGCAATCAGCCCCAGCATTTT.

This clone was counted at least ten times. The rearrangement joins TRBV6-6 to TRBJ2-3; 9 bases line up with TRBD2. The CDR3 is 15 residues long. The V gene's germline CDR1 is MNHNY and CDR2 SVGAGI (reference sequence). The trim removed 7 bases at V and 3 bases at J, leaving 8 bases unmatched. The CDR3 here is CASIIAGVVTDTQYF. CDR3 nucleotide sequence: TGTGCCAGCATCATAGCGGGAGTGGTAACAGATACGCAGTATTTT.

V is TRBV10-3 and J is TRBJ1-1, with D perhaps matching TRBD1 (6 bases). Germline CDR1 ENHRY, CDR2 SYGVKD. Trimming shortened V by 4 bases and J by 4 bases, and 10 bases separated the two germline ends. This CDR3 contains 13 residues. CDR3 region: CAISGGGRTEAFF. As DNA, the CDR3 is TGTGCCATCAGTGGGGGGGGCCGCACTGAAGCTTTCTTT.

The chain joins TRBV20-1 to TRBJ1-2; D remains ambiguous. The germline V and J ends were trimmed by 2 bases and 7 bases, with 8 bases remaining between them. The CDR3 covers 11 residues. CDR1 is DFQATT, CDR2 SNEGSKA, per germline (reference sequence). CDR3 sequence (DNA): TGCAGTGCTAGACCGACGGGTGGCTACACCTTC. Its protein product is CSARPTGGYTF.

The V call is TRBV28, the J call TRBJ2-3; 9 positions match TRBD1. CDR1 is MDHEN and CDR2 is SYDVKM in the germline V gene. V lost 2 bases to trimming and J lost 3 bases; unmatched junction nucleotides: 6. The CDR3 has 16 amino acids. The CDR3 region has the DNA TGTGCCAGCAGTTTACTCGGGACAGGGAGTACAGATACGCAGTATTTT. This sequence encodes CASSLLGTGSTDTQYF.

The chain recombines TRBV7-3 with TRBJ2-2, with 14 bases matching TRBD2. V gave up 5 bases and J gave up 6 bases; unmatched junction bases: 5. CDR1 and CDR2 (germline): SGHTA, FQGTGA. The CDR3 length is 16 residues. The CDR3 is CASSLGTSGGSGELFF. As DNA, the CDR3 is TGTGCCAGCAGCCTCGGGACTAGCGGGGGTTCCGGGGAGCTGTTTTTT. The variable domain in full, completed from reference TRBV7-3 and TRBJ2-2, reads GAGVSQTPSNKVTEKGKYVELRCDPISGHTALYWYRQSLGQGPEFLIYFQGTGAADDSGLPNDRFFAVRPEGSVSTLKIQRTERGDSAVYLCASSLGTSGGSGELFFGEGSRLTVL.

V and J are TRBV19 and TRBJ2-7, with 10 positions matching TRBD1. Germline loops: CDR1 LNHDA, CDR2 SQIVND (reference sequence). This CDR3 is 14 amino acids long. The V and J ends lost 5 bases and 5 bases, in that order; junction bases with no gene match: 6. CDR3 sequence: CASSPTGGRDEQYF. The CDR3 bases are TGTGCCAGTAGTCCGACAGGGGGCCGCGACGAGCAGTACTTC.

The rearrangement uses TRBV25-1 and TRBJ2-1; 7 nucleotides line up with TRBD2. V gave up 4 bases and J gave up 6 bases; unmatched junction bases: 18. CDR1 and CDR2 from the germline V gene are MGHDK and SYGVNS. There are 18 residues in the CDR3. The chain's CDR3 is CASSAWPSGLPRPNEQFF. CDR3 DNA sequence: TGTGCCAGCAGTGCTTGGCCTAGCGGTCTCCCCCGTCCCAATGAGCAGTTCTTC.

The chain employs TRBV30 and TRBJ1-5; D may be TRBD1 (5 bases). This CDR3 region has 13 residues. CDR1 is GTSNPN, CDR2 SVGIG, per germline (reference sequence). V dropped 4 bases and J dropped 12 bases, with 19 bases sitting between them. CDR3 in amino acids: CAWNRDGKGLQHF. The CDR3, as DNA: TGTGCCTGGAACCGGGACGGTAAAGGGCTCCAGCATTTT.

The chain is built from TRBV7-3 and TRBJ2-1; no firm D call. Trimming removed 5 bases at V and 2 bases at J, with 13 bases between. CDR3 length equals 15 residues. Germline values: CDR1 SGHTA, CDR2 FQGTGA. As DNA, the CDR3 is TGTGCCAGCAGCCCACAGTTGGCAACCTACAATGAGCAGTTCTTC. Amino acid sequence: CASSPQLATYNEQFF.

The chain combines TRBV7-2 with TRBJ1-6; tentative D call: TRBD1 (5 bases). This CDR3 has 12 residues. Germline V gene sequence: CDR1 SGHTA, CDR2 FQGNSA. The ends were cut back, 3 bases at V and 11 bases at J, with 8 bases in the middle. CDR3 region: CASSFGGTPLHF. Written as DNA, the CDR3 is TGTGCCAGCAGCTTTGGGGGAACACCCCTCCACTTT.

Comments on this clone: Other DNA sequences from this sample encode an identical CDR3 as well. The chain employs TRBV6-1 and TRBJ1-5; unclear D gene. Between the trimmed V and J ends, which lost 3 bases and 2 bases, there was a span of 5 bases. The CDR3 sequence is 13 residues long. Germline lookup yields CDR1 MNHNS and CDR2 SASEGT. Here the CDR3 reads CASSERGNQPQHF. The CDR3 coding sequence is TGTGCCAGCAGTGAGAGGGGCAATCAGCCCCAGCATTTT.

As to this clone: In the same sample, other DNA sequences code for this CDR3. The chain combines TRBV5-1 with TRBJ1-1, with D perhaps TRBD1 (5 bases). CDR3 length: 13 amino acids. Trimming took off 0 bases at V and 5 bases at J, with 8 bases between the two ends. Germline V gene sequence: CDR1 SGHRS, CDR2 YFSETQ. Here the CDR3 reads CASSLGGKTEAFF. The CDR3 nucleotides read TGCGCCAGCAGCTTGGGGGGGAAAACTGAAGCTTTCTTT.

On this clone itself: Given a much more abundant clone one base away, this may be a read error. V gene TRBV14 combines with J gene TRBJ2-5; D gene ambiguous. The CDR3 is 11 amino acids. Germline V gives CDR1 SGHDN, CDR2 FVKESK. V was trimmed by 3 bases and J by 3 bases, leaving 2 bases between them. The CDR3 nucleotides read TGTGCCAGCAGCCATAAAGAGACCCAGTACTTC. This codes for CASSHKETQYF.

The chain uses TRBV5-1 and TRBJ2-7, with 11 bases that match TRBD1. The trim removed 4 bases at V and 4 bases at J, leaving 7 bases unmatched. In germline, CDR1 is SGHRS, CDR2 YFSETQ. This CDR3 spans 15 amino acids. The CDR3 sequence: CASSNRDRGSYEQYF. CDR3 nucleotides: TGCGCCAGCAGCAACCGGGACAGGGGGTCTTACGAGCAGTACTTC.

This chain joins TRBV7-2 and TRBJ2-7, with D maybe TRBD1 (6 bases). With 5 bases removed from V and 6 bases from J, the gap between germline ends came to 20 bases. From germline, CDR1 is SGHTA and CDR2 FQGNSA. The CDR3 spans 15 residues. DNA of the CDR3: TGTGCCAGCAGCACCACCGACAGGATTCTCCGCGAGCAGTACTTC. Protein: CASSTTDRILREQYF.

This chain uses TRBV19 with TRBJ1-4; D is unclear. This CDR3 is built from 13 residues. Trimming cost V 4 bases and J 5 bases, with 8 bases left between them. Germline V CDR1 and CDR2: LNHDA, SQIVND (reference sequence). The CDR3 is CASSSQKNEKLFF. The CDR3 region has the DNA TGTGCCAGTAGTAGTCAGAAAAATGAAAAACTGTTTTTT.

This chain links TRBV10-3 with TRBJ2-7, with TRBD2 identical over 12 bases. The V gene end was trimmed by 5 bases and the J gene end by 7 bases; junction bases not matched to a gene: 12. CDR1 and CDR2 (germline): ENHRY, SYGVKD. CDR3 length: 16 amino acids. The CDR3 sequence: CAISSLAGGRMGEQYF. The CDR3 DNA reads as TGTGCCATCAGTAGCCTAGCGGGAGGGCGGATGGGGGAGCAGTACTTC.

Worth noting for this clone: At one of its ends the junction is not consistent with the germline gene, which may arise from a read error. J is TRBJ2-4 and V is TRBV30; D gene unclear. Germline values: CDR1 GTSNPN, CDR2 SVGIG (reference sequence). The CDR3 sequence is 11 residues long. CDR3 sequence: CARSVPGIQYF. The CDR3 region has the DNA TGTGCCCGGAGTGTTCCGGGCATTCAGTACTTC.

This clone turned up a few times. Other DNA sequences in the same sample also yield this CDR3. J is TRBJ2-2 and V is TRBV11-3; D is unresolved. Germline CDR1 reads SGHNT; CDR2 reads YENEEA. Trimming removed 0 bases at V and 8 bases at J, with 4 bases between. The CDR3 extends over 12 amino acids. The CDR3 sequence is CASSLDLGELFF. The CDR3, as DNA: TGTGCCAGCAGCTTAGATCTGGGGGAGCTGTTTTTT.

V gene TRBV6-1 combines with J gene TRBJ2-7; D perhaps matches TRBD1 (6 bases). The CDR3 sequence is 14 residues long. Per the germline V gene, CDR1 is MNHNS and CDR2 is SASEGT. Trimming removed 4 bases at V and 2 bases at J, with 12 bases between. The CDR3: CASSASDRTYEQYF. CDR3 bases: TGTGCCAGCAGTGCGTCGGACAGAACCTACGAGCAGTACTTC.

This clone was counted once. The genes are TRBV18 and TRBJ2-1; D might be TRBD1 (6 bases). V was shortened by 3 bases and J by 4 bases, with 10 bases between the two germline ends. Germline V CDR1 and CDR2: KGHSH, LQKENI. The CDR3 is made up of 14 amino acids. CDR3 sequence (DNA): TGTGCCAGCTCACCGGGACACCCGTACAATGAGCAGTTCTTC. Its protein is CASSPGHPYNEQFF.

The chain has TRBV28 and TRBJ1-6, with D possibly matching TRBD1 (5 bases). CDR1 and CDR2 (germline): MDHEN, SYDVKM. This CDR3 has 15 residues. V lost 5 bases and J 7 bases, leaving 15 bases between the germline ends. This chain's CDR3 is CASSEQLQVNSPLHF. CDR3 DNA sequence: TGTGCCAGCAGTGAACAGTTACAGGTCAATTCACCCCTCCACTTT.

Points on this clone: Other DNA sequences from this sample encode an identical CDR3 as well. The V gene is TRBV5-8, the J gene TRBJ2-1; 14 bases line up with TRBD2. V lost 0 bases, J lost 7 bases, and 0 bases stayed unmatched. In germline, CDR1 is SGHTS, CDR2 YDEGEE. This CDR3 spans 15 amino acids. DNA of the CDR3: TGTGCCAGCAGCTTGGGACTAGCGGGAGGGAATGAGCAGTTCTTC. Residues: CASSLGLAGGNEQFF.

The J gene is TRBJ1-6, the V gene TRBV30, with D perhaps TRBD1 (5 bases). This CDR3 comprises 12 residues. From germline, CDR1 is GTSNPN and CDR2 SVGIG (reference sequence). V was pared by 4 bases and J by 10 bases, with 11 bases between. This chain's CDR3 is CAWTRGSSPLHF. The CDR3 DNA reads TGTGCCTGGACCCGGGGGAGCTCACCCCTCCACTTT. The full variable domain, in which reference TRBV30 and TRBJ1-6 provide the parts outside the CDR3, is SQTIHQWPATLVQPVGSPLSLECTVEGTSNPNLYWYRQAAGRGLQLLFYSVGIGQISSEVPQNLSASRPQDRQFILSSKKLLLSDSGFYLCAWTRGSSPLHFGNGTRLTVT.

The J gene is TRBJ2-3, the V gene TRBV5-4, with D perhaps matching TRBD1 or TRBD2 (7 bases each). CDR3 length: 14 residues. Germline lookup yields CDR1 SGHNT and CDR2 YYREEE (reference sequence). Trimming took 6 bases from V and 5 from J, leaving 16 bases between them. The CDR3 reads CASKGAGAGDTQYF. The CDR3 coding sequence is TGTGCCAGCAAGGGGGCGGGGGCCGGAGATACGCAGTATTTT. Supplemented by reference TRBV5-4 and TRBJ2-3, the full variable domain reads ETGVTQSPTHLIKTRGQQVTLRCSSQSGHNTVSWYQQALGQGPQFIFQYYREEENGRGNFPPRFSGLQFPNYSSELNVNALELDDSALYLCASKGAGAGDTQYFGPGTRLTVL.

The CDR3 DNA follows: TGTGCCAGCAGTTTACCGGGACAGGGGGCCCACGAGCAGTACTTC. It yields the protein CASSLPGQGAHEQYF. The rearrangement links TRBV28 to TRBJ2-7; 12 bases match TRBD1. This CDR3 is 15 amino acids long. CDR1 and CDR2 from the germline V gene are MDHEN and SYDVKM. V lost 2 bases and J lost 5; bases outside the gene matches: 4.

This clone has just one count. The rearrangement joins TRBV21-1 to TRBJ1-2; the table names TRBD1, a call not compared with the DNA. TRBV21-1 is recorded as a pseudogene. The CDR3 is made up of 17 amino acids. The CDR3 reads CASSTSTGHAHFEGYTF. In nucleotides, the CDR3 is TGTGCCAGCAGCACATCAACGGGACACGCTCATTTTGAAGGCTACACCTTC.

The gene calls are TRBV5-6 and TRBJ1-2, with D possibly matching TRBD1 (5 bases). CDR3 size: 18 residues. The V gene lost 3 bases and the J gene lost 1 base, with 22 bases spanning the gap. Per the germline V gene, CDR1 is SGHDT and CDR2 is YYEEEE. In nucleotides, the CDR3 is TGTGCCAGCAGCTCGAAGATTAACGACAGAGTCCTTAACTATGGCTACACCTTC. Amino acids: CASSSKINDRVLNYGYTF. Using reference TRBV5-6 and TRBJ1-2 for the parts outside the CDR3, the full variable domain is DAGVTQSPTHLIKTRGQQVTLRCSPKSGHDTVSWYQQALGQGPQFIFQYYEEEERQRGNFPDRFSGHQFPNYSSELNVNALLLGDSALYLCASSSKINDRVLNYGYTFGSGTRLTVV.

The chain couples TRBV5-4 to TRBJ2-3, with 13 bases matching TRBD2. The CDR3 totals 14 residues. J lost 6 bases, V lost 10 bases, and 8 bases had no gene match. Looked up from germline, CDR1 is SGHNT and CDR2 is YYREEE (reference sequence). Here the CDR3 DNA reads TGTGCCGCCGCCGGACTAGCGGGAGAGGATACGCAGTATTTT. Translated, it gives CAAAGLAGEDTQYF.

V usage is TRBV27 and J usage is TRBJ2-3, with 10 bases that match TRBD1. Germline CDR1 is MNHEY and CDR2 is SMNVEV (reference sequence). CDR3 length: 18 amino acids. The trim removed 6 bases at V and 3 bases at J, leaving 15 bases unmatched. This CDR3 reads CASSTRDRGTRGTDTQYF. Written as DNA, the CDR3 is TGTGCCAGCAGCACCCGGGACAGGGGAACTCGAGGGACAGATACGCAGTATTTT.